The clone carrying this TCR beta chain appeared a single time. The entry originates in a study of T cell changes during pregnancy in multiple sclerosis. This CDR3 has 17 residues. J gave up 8 bases and V 5 bases, and 20 bases lay outside the gene matches. CDR1 and CDR2 from the germline V gene are MNHEY and SMNVEV (reference sequence). The method was immunoSEQ multiplex PCR; TCRdb's version includes in-frame clones alone and lacks a portion of them. The repertoire holds tens of thousands of clones, over 80% seen once, with about 2% in the top ten. This clonotype was sampled from a female donor in good health, enrolled as a control in a pregnancy study. This sequence joins TRBV27 and TRBJ1-1, with TRBD1 identical over 7 bases. The source material was peripheral blood, sampled in the third trimester of pregnancy. The CDR3 loop is CASSPRRQGWGENEAFF. DNA of the CDR3: TGTGCCAGCAGTCCACGCCGACAGGGTTGGGGCGAAAACGAAGCTTTCTTT.